Listed below are T cell receptor beta chains from one sample, sequenced in a study of shared clonotypes between healthy human individuals. Assay: immunoSEQ multiplex PCR; the TCRdb copy retains only in-frame clones and omits some. The data show over 2 million clones, 85% to 95% seen once. Sequenced: naive CD4+ T cells from PBMCs. These receptors all stem from a man younger than 35 in good health. Some clones in this sample may be carry-over from other donors' samples. Both conserved end residues are part of each CDR3. A D gene is named only where the DNA matches it firmly. Where a row states a size, it is once, few, many or the class of an expanded clone; other rows omit it.

v_gene	d_gene	abundance	j_gene	CDR3nt	CDR3aa
TRBV7-3	TRBD2	NA	TRBJ2-1	TGTGCCAGCAGCCCACTACCTCGGACTAGCGGGAGGGGCAACAATGAGCAGTTCTTC	CASSPLPRTSGRGNNEQFF
TRBV28	NA	NA	TRBJ2-7	TGTGCCAGCAGTTTAATCTCCCGGACAGAGACCTACGAGCAGTACTTC	CASSLISRTETYEQYF
TRBV6-5	TRBD1	NA	TRBJ2-5	TGTGCCAGCAGTGACGACAGGGGGCGGGAGACCCAGTACTTC	CASSDDRGRETQYF
TRBV5-8	NA	NA	TRBJ1-5	TGTGCCAGCAGCTTGGCAGGGAATCAGCCCCAGCATTTT	CASSLAGNQPQHF
TRBV7-9	NA	NA	TRBJ2-5	TGTGCCAGCAGCTTAGGGCAGGTCTTCCAAGAGACCCAGTACTTC	CASSLGQVFQETQYF
TRBV5-6	TRBD2	once	TRBJ2-5	TGTGCCAGCAGCCCCCAAGGGAGGGCGGCAGAGACCCAGTACTTC	CASSPQGRAAETQYF
TRBV7-9	NA	NA	TRBJ1-2	TGTGCCAGCAGCTTCCGGGATAACTATGGCTACACCTTC	CASSFRDNYGYTF
TRBV14	TRBD2	once	TRBJ2-1	TGTGCCAGCAGCCAGCTAGCGGGAGGGCCTTACAATGAGCAGTTCTTC	CASSQLAGGPYNEQFF
TRBV4-1	NA	once	TRBJ2-2	TGCGCCAGCAGCCAAGTTAGCAGAACGAACACCGGGGAGCTGTTTTTT	CASSQVSRTNTGELFF
TRBV20-1	NA	NA	TRBJ2-4	TGCAGTGTGGCAGCCAAAAACATTCAGTACTTC	CSVAAKNIQYF
TRBV7-9	TRBD1	NA	TRBJ2-7	TGTGCCAGCAGCCCCGGGACAGGCCTTAGGGAGCAGTACTTC	CASSPGTGLREQYF
TRBV2	NA	NA	TRBJ1-2	TGTGCCAGCAGTGAACGGGGTTATGGCTACACCTTC	CASSERGYGYTF
TRBV28	TRBD1	once	TRBJ1-5	TGTGCCAGCAGTTCCAGGACAGGGTATCAGCCCCAGCATTTT	CASSSRTGYQPQHF
TRBV10-3	TRBD1	NA	TRBJ2-5	TGTGCCATCAGGGAGGGACAGGGAGGGGAGACCCAGTACTTC	CAIREGQGGETQYF
TRBV7-3	NA	NA	TRBJ2-2	TGTGCCAGCAGAGGGGCAGGCGAGATCACGAACACCGGGGAGCTGTTTTTT	CASRGAGEITNTGELFF
TRBV5-4	NA	NA	TRBJ2-5	TGTGCCAGCAGCTTGGAGGGTGGGGGCAGCCACCAAGAGACCCAGTACTTC	CASSLEGGGSHQETQYF
TRBV20-1	NA	NA	TRBJ2-3	TGCAGTGCTAGAGATTACAGGCAGTATTTT	CSARDYRQYF
TRBV28	TRBD1	once	TRBJ2-7	TGTGCCAGCAGGGAAACAGGGGTTTCCTACGAGCAGTACTTC	CASRETGVSYEQYF
TRBV10-3	NA	NA	TRBJ1-2	TGTGCCATCAGTGAGAGAGACGAATATGGCTACACCTTC	CAISERDEYGYTF
TRBV9	NA	NA	TRBJ1-1	TGTGCCAGCAGTTCTGACGTGAACACTGAAGCTTTCTTT	CASSSDVNTEAFF
TRBV4-1	NA	few	TRBJ2-2	TGCGCCAGCAGGGCCAGGGGAGTCACCGGGGAGCTGTTTTTT	CASRARGVTGELFF
TRBV19	NA	NA	TRBJ1-2	TGTGCCAGTAGTATCGCCTCGGGGCCGAGGAGCTACACCTTC	CASSIASGPRSYTF
TRBV5-1	NA	NA	TRBJ2-5	TGCGCCAGCAGCTTCGACCCTCGGGATCAAGAGACCCAGTACTTC	CASSFDPRDQETQYF
TRBV30	NA	few	TRBJ1-3	TGTGCCTGGGGACTACAGAACTCTGGAAACACCATATATTTT	CAWGLQNSGNTIYF
TRBV25-1	TRBD1	NA	TRBJ2-3	TGTGCCAGCAGTGAATACAGGACAGGGGGTGGTGATACGCAGTATTTT	CASSEYRTGGGDTQYF
TRBV19	NA	NA	TRBJ2-3	TGTGCCAGTAGTCCCCCGACGGGGGGCCTGACAGATACGCAGTATTTT	CASSPPTGGLTDTQYF
TRBV7-3	TRBD1	NA	TRBJ2-1	TGTGCCAGCAGCCCGGACAGGCACAATGAGCAGTTCTTC	CASSPDRHNEQFF
TRBV14	TRBD1	NA	TRBJ2-5	TGTGCCAGCAGCCCACAGGGGGCGAGGCAAGAGACCCAGTACTTC	CASSPQGARQETQYF
TRBV27	NA	NA	TRBJ2-2	TGTGCCAGCACTCCTTGGGGAGACCCCGGCACCGGGGAGCTGTTTTTT	CASTPWGDPGTGELFF
TRBV13	NA	once	TRBJ1-4	TGTGCCAGCAGCTCCAACAGGAATGAAAAACTGTTTTTT	CASSSNRNEKLFF
TRBV28	NA	NA	TRBJ1-5	TGTGCCAGCAGTCCCCCCCACCGGACAGACAATCAGCCCCAGCATTTT	CASSPPHRTDNQPQHF
TRBV2	NA	NA	TRBJ1-5	TGTGCCAGCAGTGACCTCAGTCAGCCCCAGCATTTT	CASSDLSQPQHF
TRBV7-9	NA	NA	TRBJ2-3	TGTGCCAGCAGCCCCACGGAGGGAGATACGCAGTATTTT	CASSPTEGDTQYF
TRBV19	TRBD1	NA	TRBJ1-5	TGTGCCAGTGGACCGGGACAGGGGAGCAATCAGCCCCAGCATTTT	CASGPGQGSNQPQHF
TRBV29-1	NA	NA	TRBJ1-4	TGCAGCGTGGGGGGACGCCTTAATGAAAAACTGTTTTTT	CSVGGRLNEKLFF
TRBV7-9	NA	NA	TRBJ2-5	TGTGCCAGCAGCCCCGGGTCAGAGACCCAGTACTTC	CASSPGSETQYF
TRBV29-1	NA	NA	TRBJ2-7	TGCAGCGTTGAATGCTTCCTAGCTCGGTGCGAGCAGTACTTC	CSVECFLARCEQYF
TRBV9	TRBD2	NA	TRBJ2-1	TGTGCCAGCAGCGTGACTAGCGGGTTTTACAATGAGCAGTTCTTC	CASSVTSGFYNEQFF